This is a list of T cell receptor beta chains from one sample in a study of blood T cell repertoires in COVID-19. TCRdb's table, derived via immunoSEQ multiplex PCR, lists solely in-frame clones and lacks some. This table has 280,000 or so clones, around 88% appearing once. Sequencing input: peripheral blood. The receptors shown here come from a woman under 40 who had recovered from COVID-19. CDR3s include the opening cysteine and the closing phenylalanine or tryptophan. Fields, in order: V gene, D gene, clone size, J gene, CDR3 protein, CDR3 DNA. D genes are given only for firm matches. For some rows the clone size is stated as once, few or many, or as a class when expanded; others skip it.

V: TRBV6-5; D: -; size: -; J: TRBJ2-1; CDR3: CAGGSPAYNEQFF; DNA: TGTGCCGGCGGGTCACCAGCTTACAATGAGCAGTTCTTC
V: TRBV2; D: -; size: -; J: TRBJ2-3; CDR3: CASSDSRLDTQYF; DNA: TGTGCCAGCAGTGACAGTAGACTAGATACGCAGTATTTT
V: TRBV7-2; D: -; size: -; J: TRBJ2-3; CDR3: CASSLSAIRTPYTQYF; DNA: TGTGCCAGCAGCTTGAGCGCGATACGAACCCCTTATACGCAGTATTTT
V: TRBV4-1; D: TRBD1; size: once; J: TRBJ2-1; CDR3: CASTHPGGLIYNEQFF; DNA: TGCGCCAGCACCCACCCAGGGGGCCTGATTTACAATGAGCAGTTCTTC
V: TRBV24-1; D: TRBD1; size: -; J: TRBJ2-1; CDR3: CATSDQTGGPPGDEQFF; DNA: TGTGCCACCAGTGATCAAACAGGGGGCCCCCCCGGAGATGAGCAGTTCTTC
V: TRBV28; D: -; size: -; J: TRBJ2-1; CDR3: CASSFRTHGWDNEQFF; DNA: TGTGCCAGCAGTTTTCGGACTCATGGATGGGACAATGAGCAGTTCTTC
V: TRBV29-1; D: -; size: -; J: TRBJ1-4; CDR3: CSASTGSNEKLFF; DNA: TGCAGCGCCTCAACAGGGTCTAATGAAAAACTGTTTTTT
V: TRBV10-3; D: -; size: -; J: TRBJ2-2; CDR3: CAISESSFKLGELFF; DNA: TGTGCCATCAGTGAGTCGAGTTTCAAACTCGGGGAGCTGTTTTTT
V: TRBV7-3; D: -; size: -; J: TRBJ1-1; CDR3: CASSLSGQNTEAFF; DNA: TGTGCCAGCAGCTTATCAGGGCAGAACACTGAAGCTTTCTTT
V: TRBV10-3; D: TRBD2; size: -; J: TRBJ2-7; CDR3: CAISGEGRTSISYEQYF; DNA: TGTGCCATCAGTGGGGAGGGTAGGACTAGCATATCCTACGAGCAGTACTTC
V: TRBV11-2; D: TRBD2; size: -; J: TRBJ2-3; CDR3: CASSSTSGGTTDTQYF; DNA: TGTGCCAGCAGCTCGACTAGCGGGGGGACCACAGATACGCAGTATTTT
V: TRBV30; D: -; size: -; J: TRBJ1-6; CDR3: CAWSDSTGFSPLHF; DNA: TGTGCCTGGAGTGACTCCACTGGTTTTTCACCCCTCCACTTT
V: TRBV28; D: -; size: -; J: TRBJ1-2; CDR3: CASSPAPGQNYGYTF; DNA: TGTGCCAGCAGTCCCGCCCCGGGACAAAACTATGGCTACACCTTC
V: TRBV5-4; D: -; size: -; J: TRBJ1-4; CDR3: CASSLAGVGGMITNEKLFF; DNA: TGTGCCAGCAGCTTGGCCGGGGTAGGGGGAATGATAACTAATGAAAAACTGTTTTTT
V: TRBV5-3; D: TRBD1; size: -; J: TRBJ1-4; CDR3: CARTGQGVHTTKEKLFF; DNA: TGTGCCAGAACAGGACAGGGGGTTCATACCACTAAGGAAAAACTGTTTTTT
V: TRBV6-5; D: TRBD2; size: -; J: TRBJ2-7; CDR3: CASSWTGTSGAYEQYF; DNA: TGTGCCAGCAGTTGGACAGGGACTAGCGGGGCCTACGAGCAGTACTTC
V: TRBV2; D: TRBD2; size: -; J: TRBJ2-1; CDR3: CASSFSRTSSNEQFF; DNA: TGTGCCAGCAGTTTCTCTCGGACTAGCAGCAATGAGCAGTTCTTC
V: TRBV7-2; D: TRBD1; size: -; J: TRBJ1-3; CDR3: CASSLTGSSGNTIYF; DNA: TGTGCCAGCAGCTTGACAGGGAGCTCTGGAAACACCATATATTTT
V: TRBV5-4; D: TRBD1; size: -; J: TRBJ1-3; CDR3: CASSDRTGSGNTIYF; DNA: TGTGCCAGCAGCGACCGGACAGGATCTGGAAACACCATATATTTT
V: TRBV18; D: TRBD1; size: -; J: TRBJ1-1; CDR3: CASSPGTGTNTEAFF; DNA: TGTGCCAGCTCACCCGGGACAGGGACGAACACTGAAGCTTTCTTT
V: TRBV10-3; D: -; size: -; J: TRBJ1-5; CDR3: CAISKEANYQPQHF; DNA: TGTGCCATCAGTAAGGAAGCGAATTATCAGCCCCAGCATTTT
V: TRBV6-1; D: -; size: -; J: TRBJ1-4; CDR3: CASSDQDIGEKLFF; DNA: TGTGCCAGCAGTGACCAGGATATTGGGGAAAAACTGTTTTTT
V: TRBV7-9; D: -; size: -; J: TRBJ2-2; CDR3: CASSLTGPNTGELFF; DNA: TGTGCCAGCAGCCTAACAGGTCCGAACACCGGGGAGCTGTTTTTT
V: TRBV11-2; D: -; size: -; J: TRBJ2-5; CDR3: CASSFRPRGAGKETQYF; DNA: TGTGCCAGCAGCTTCCGGCCCCGGGGCGCGGGGAAAGAGACCCAGTACTTC